A single sample is the source of the 9 T cell receptor beta chains below, sequenced in a study of T cell changes during pregnancy in multiple sclerosis. Clones were sequenced by immunoSEQ multiplex PCR, and TCRdb holds only the in-frame ones, with some missing. The data contain about 53,000 clones, around 90% of them singletons. The specimen comprised CD4+ T cells from peripheral blood mononuclear cells, sampled in the third trimester of pregnancy. Receptor source: a female donor with multiple sclerosis, enrolled in a pregnancy study.

This clone was observed a single time. The chain combines TRBV5-1 with TRBJ2-7; D is perhaps TRBD1 (6 bases). The CDR3 runs to 15 residues. Per germline, CDR1 SGHRS and CDR2 YFSETQ. V dropped 4 bases and J dropped 0 bases, with 14 bases sitting between them. In DNA form, the CDR3 reads TGCGCCAGCAGCCCCACAGGGTTTAGCTCCTACGAGCAGTACTTC. It specifies CASSPTGFSSYEQYF.

CDR3 DNA: TGTGCCAGCAGCTTGGGACAGACCGCTAACTATGGCTACACCTTC. Protein product: CASSLGQTANYGYTF. V is TRBV5-6 and J is TRBJ1-2; perhaps TRBD1 as D (5 bases). Per the germline V gene, CDR1 is SGHDT and CDR2 is YYEEEE. V lost 0 bases to trimming and J lost 0 bases, with 9 bases between them. The CDR3 loop spans 15 amino acids.

The CDR3 DNA reads as TGTGCCATCAGCAGCCGAGGAATCCAGTACTTC. This encodes CAISSRGIQYF. This chain uses TRBV10-3 with TRBJ2-5; no firm D call. Trimming cost V 6 bases and J 10 bases, with 12 bases left between them. There are 11 residues in the CDR3. Looked up from germline, CDR1 is ENHRY and CDR2 is SYGVKD.

This clone was counted a few times. The chain carries TRBV19 and TRBJ1-1; D uncertain. The ends were cut back, 6 bases at V and 0 bases at J, with 8 bases in the middle. This CDR3 is built from 13 residues. Germline V CDR1 and CDR2: LNHDA, SQIVND (reference sequence). This CDR3 reads CASSPGLNTEAFF. The CDR3 DNA reads TGTGCCAGTAGCCCAGGATTGAACACTGAAGCTTTCTTT.

The chain has TRBV2 and TRBJ2-4, with 9 bases lining up with TRBD1. The V and J ends lost 2 bases and 7 bases, in that order; junction bases with no gene match: 9. This CDR3 region has 16 residues. Looked up from germline, CDR1 is SNHLY and CDR2 is FYNNEI. The CDR3 nucleotides read TGTGCCAGCAGTGAATGGGACAGGGATCCCCGGAACATTCAGTACTTC. Translated, it gives CASSEWDRDPRNIQYF.

The chain links TRBV7-9 to TRBJ1-1; a possible D gene is TRBD1 (6 bases). Germline CDR1 and CDR2: SEHNR and FQNEAQ (reference sequence). Trimming left V 5 bases short and J 4 bases short, with 11 bases between. CDR3 length: 13 amino acids. The chain's CDR3 is CASSADSGTEAFF. CDR3 DNA sequence: TGTGCCAGCAGCGCGGACAGTGGCACTGAAGCTTTCTTT.

The CDR3, as DNA: TGTGCCAGCAGCGTAGGGGTATTCTCCTACGAGCAGTACTTC. The encoded protein is CASSVGVFSYEQYF. The chain employs TRBV27 and TRBJ2-7, with D possibly TRBD1 on 5 matching bases. The CDR3 consists of 14 residues. V lost 6 bases and J 0 bases, leaving 12 bases between the germline ends. Germline V gene sequence: CDR1 MNHEY, CDR2 SMNVEV (reference sequence).

The chain has TRBV7-9 and TRBJ2-6, with D unclear. V lost 3 bases and J 10 bases, leaving 13 bases between the germline ends. CDR3 size: 14 residues. Per the germline V gene, CDR1 is SEHNR and CDR2 is FQNEAQ (reference sequence). The CDR3 DNA is TGTGCCAGCAGCTTCCGAGCGCAAACTAACGTCCTGACTTTC. Translating it yields CASSFRAQTNVLTF.

The CDR3 nucleotides are TGTGCCAGCAGCCCTAGCACAGATACGCAGTATTTT. Its translation: CASSPSTDTQYF. The gene calls are TRBV7-9 and TRBJ2-3; D remains unclear. The germline V and J ends were trimmed by 5 bases and 0 bases, with 3 bases remaining between them. This CDR3 contains 12 residues. Germline V gene sequence: CDR1 SEHNR, CDR2 FQNEAQ (reference sequence).